A single sample is the source of the 9 T cell receptor beta chains below, sequenced in a study of memory CD4+ T cells and cytomegalovirus serostatus. The sort gate was single viable CD3+CD4+CD8-CD45RO+ cells for memory CD4+ T cells. Sequencing used immunoSEQ multiplex PCR; TCRdb keeps in-frame clones, though not all of them. The table shows under 55,000 clones, with 70% to 80% occurring only once. The specimen was memory CD4+ T cells from blood. The receptors were gathered from an adult in good health and CMV-seronegative.

This clone was found a few times. This chain joins TRBV29-1 and TRBJ2-5, with 7 bases fitting TRBD1. With V trimmed by 6 bases and J by 4 bases, 11 bases remained unmatched. Germline V gene sequence: CDR1 SQVTM, CDR2 ANQGSEA. The CDR3 contains 14 residues. The CDR3: CSVDSTGLGETQYF. The CDR3, as DNA: TGCAGCGTCGATTCGACAGGGTTGGGAGAGACCCAGTACTTC.

This clone was recorded only once. This chain links TRBV5-1 with TRBJ1-3, with no clear D. Germline values: CDR1 SGHRS, CDR2 YFSETQ. CDR3 length: 15 amino acids. V was trimmed by 2 bases and J by 2 bases, leaving 11 bases between them. CDR3 coding DNA: TGCGCCAGCAGCTTAAGGGCCGGGGCTGGAAACACCATATATTTT. It translates to CASSLRAGAGNTIYF.

The chain links TRBV5-1 to TRBJ1-1, with no clear D. V dropped 0 bases and J dropped 4 bases, with 10 bases sitting between them. Germline CDR1 SGHRS, CDR2 YFSETQ. The CDR3 is made up of 14 amino acids. CDR3 in amino acids: CASSLEHSTTEAFF. CDR3 coding DNA: TGCGCCAGCAGCTTGGAGCACAGTACCACTGAAGCTTTCTTT.

V and J are TRBV2 and TRBJ2-3; TRBD2 aligns across 16 bases. The CDR3 loop spans 16 amino acids. Trimming cost V 7 bases and J 5 bases; bases outside gene matches: 6. Per germline, CDR1 SNHLY and CDR2 FYNNEI. CDR3 bases: TGTGCCAGCAACCCGGGACTAGCGGGAGGGCGAGATACGCAGTATTTT. This sequence encodes CASNPGLAGGRDTQYF.

The rearrangement joins TRBV6-1 to TRBJ1-4; D is uncertain. CDR1 and CDR2 from the germline V gene are MNHNS and SASEGT. Trimming stripped 4 bases from V and 0 bases from J, with 6 bases between. The CDR3 consists of 14 residues. The CDR3 here is CASSGVATNEKLFF. The DNA of the CDR3 is TGTGCCAGCAGTGGGGTTGCAACTAATGAAAAACTGTTTTTT.

The chain recombines TRBV5-4 with TRBJ2-3; 11 bases fit TRBD2. This CDR3 comprises 18 residues. Germline lookup yields CDR1 SGHNT and CDR2 YYREEE (reference sequence). The ends lost 3 bases at V and 2 bases at J; junction bases unmatched: 11. The CDR3 loop reads CASSWGLAGGRPTDTQYF. The CDR3 coding sequence is TGTGCCAGCAGCTGGGGTCTAGCGGGAGGAAGGCCCACAGATACGCAGTATTTT. The whole variable domain, filled in from reference TRBV5-4 and TRBJ2-3, reads ETGVTQSPTHLIKTRGQQVTLRCSSQSGHNTVSWYQQALGQGPQFIFQYYREEENGRGNFPPRFSGLQFPNYSSELNVNALELDDSALYLCASSWGLAGGRPTDTQYFGPGTRLTVL.

The rearrangement uses TRBV19 and TRBJ2-1, with D possibly TRBD1 on 5 matching bases. The CDR3 runs 13 residues. V dropped 3 bases and J dropped 8 bases, with 11 bases sitting between them. Germline CDR1 LNHDA, CDR2 SQIVND (reference sequence). The CDR3 reads CASSIHRTDEQFF. The CDR3 DNA reads as TGTGCCAGTAGTATTCACAGGACCGATGAGCAGTTCTTC.

The rearrangement joins TRBV10-1 to TRBJ2-2; 10 nucleotides line up with TRBD1. Per germline, CDR1 WNHNN and CDR2 SYGVQD (reference sequence). With 6 bases clipped from V and 4 bases from J, the junction kept 5 bases outside the gene matches. There are 15 residues in the CDR3. The CDR3 is CASRPGQGFTGELFF. CDR3 in DNA: TGCGCCAGCAGGCCGGGACAGGGGTTCACCGGGGAGCTGTTTTTT.

The genes are TRBV30 and TRBJ1-1, with D hard to call. Trimming cost V 1 base and J 9 bases, with 12 bases left between them. Looked up from germline, CDR1 is GTSNPN and CDR2 is SVGIG (reference sequence). CDR3 length: 12 residues. CDR3 DNA: TGTGCCTGGAGTGGTCAGGACTCCAAAGCTTTCTTT. This translates into CAWSGQDSKAFF.